This TCR beta chain was captured in a study of T cell repertoires in cytomegalovirus infection. In the study overall: Public TCR beta signatures provided an indication of both CMV infection and a matching HLA type.

TCRdb recomputed calls from the reads with MiXCR, one row per CDR3 protein. The data show under 200,000 distinct CDR3 sequences, roughly 18% seen once. Only a few counts were recorded for this clonotype. This CDR3 region has 15 residues. Trimming shortened V by 5 bases and J by 6 bases, and 19 bases separated the two germline ends. Germline-derived CDR1 and CDR2 are SGHVS and FQNEAQ. The receptor's source is a human donor in good health (CMV status not recorded). Some clones in this sample may be carry-over from other donors' samples. Sequenced: CD8+ T cells from PBMCs. The chain couples TRBV7-8 to TRBJ1-2; a possible D gene is TRBD1 (6 bases). CDR3: CASSPKGRGGDGYTF. In nucleotides, the CDR3 is TGTGCCAGCAGCCCGAAGGGGAGGGGGGGTGATGGCTACACCTTC.